The sequence of this TCR beta chain was determined in a study of blood T cell repertoires in COVID-19. Recruited during active infection, patients (from Seattle) were subsequently followed longitudinally. Produced via immunoSEQ multiplex PCR; TCRdb's table is partial and in-frame only. This table holds about 350,000 clones, around nine tenths found once. Per germline, CDR1 SGHTS and CDR2 YDEGEE. Losses at the gene ends were 5 bases for V and 2 bases for J; bases not matched to a gene: 19. The CDR3 runs to 18 residues. The TCR originated in a woman aged 60-75 years with COVID-19, enrolled during active disease. The chain has TRBV5-8 and TRBJ2-7, with 7 nucleotides matching TRBD2. Sequenced: peripheral blood. The CDR3, as DNA: TGTGCCAGCAGGCCGGAGGGACGGGGGGTTCGCCCACCCTACGAGCAGTACTTC. Protein product: CASRPEGRGVRPPYEQYF.